Detailed here is one T cell receptor (beta chain). Its target is not known. The data were obtained in a study of cytomegalovirus exposure and HLA in healthy donors. General study results and limits: It was confirmed in vitro that three of the CMV-associated chains were specific for CMV antigens. Reports credit the classifier with highly specific, highly sensitive diagnosis of cytomegalovirus status.

60 Vbeta and 13 Jbeta primers were used in PCR. Libraries were prepared by immunoSEQ multiplex PCR; TCRdb keeps only in-frame clonotypes and omits some of them. Of hundreds of thousands of clones listed, almost 80% were seen once; the top ten hold over 3.5%. The CDR3 has 17 residues. The ends were cut back, 6 bases at V and 3 bases at J, with 24 bases in the middle. The rearrangement joins TRBV23-1 to TRBJ2-7, with a tentative D call TRBD1 (5 bases). TRBV23-1 is identified as an open reading frame with a role that is uncertain. This TCR was sampled from a male donor in good health and CMV-seronegative. Material: PBMCs. The CDR3 region has the DNA TGCGCCAGCAGCCGAGGTCAACCACAGGATTTCGGCTACGAGCAGTACTTC. Its translation is CASSRGQPQDFGYEQYF.